This TCR beta chain was profiled in a study of blood T cell repertoires in COVID-19. Overall study context: The study drew acute and convalescent COVID-19 samples from the United States, Italy and Spain. PBMCs, B-cell-depleted T cells, or T cells provided the cDNA or gDNA that made up the material.

The V and J ends lost 4 bases and 0 bases, in that order; junction bases with no gene match: 4. CDR3 length: 15 residues. Germline values: CDR1 SGHTS, CDR2 YDEGEE. In this sample, this clone turned up a few times. Per the study methods: Amplification of reference gene primers provided the estimated nucleated cell counts. Profiling relied on immunoSEQ multiplex PCR, and the TCRdb table lists in-frame clones only, not all of them. That table furnishes V, J and clone size, whereas the DNA furnished D and trimming. Seen here are 260,000 or so clones, approximately 85% observed once, and the top ten hold 4.7%.

Sample: peripheral blood. This chain joins TRBV5-8 and TRBJ1-3; TRBD1 agrees at 7 bases. This TCR was sampled from a woman aged 70 to 79 with acute or convalescent COVID-19. The CDR3 sequence: CASSKTGSSGNTIYF. In DNA form, the CDR3 reads TGTGCCAGCAGCAAGACAGGGAGCTCTGGAAACACCATATATTTT.